Listed below are T cell receptor beta chains from one sample, sequenced in a study of blood T cell repertoires in COVID-19. Clones were read by immunoSEQ multiplex PCR, and TCRdb kept only the in-frame ones, dropping some. The table has 200,000 to 250,000 clones, 80% to 85% seen once. Sequenced material: peripheral blood. The source is a woman aged 70-85 years with COVID-19, enrolled during active disease. The CDR3 runs from the conserved cysteine through the conserved F or W. A D gene is named only where the DNA matches it firmly. Clone sizes are given selectively: once, few, many, or a class where the clone is expanded.

13 TRBJ2-3 . TRBV30 . CAWRASGTDTQYF TGTGCCTGGAGGGCCAGCGGCACAGATACGCAGTATTTT
14 TRBJ1-2 TRBD1 TRBV10-2 . CASSIDRGNYGYTF TGCGCCAGCAGCATTGACAGGGGAAACTATGGCTACACCTTC
15 TRBJ2-7 . TRBV4-3 . CASSQETGLPYEQYF TGCGCCAGCAGCCAAGAAACTGGTCTACCCTACGAGCAGTACTTC
16 TRBJ1-4 TRBD1 TRBV6-2/TRBV6-3 once CASSYPRGPSREKLFF TGTGCCAGCAGTTACCCCAGGGGGCCTTCTCGTGAAAAACTGTTTTTT
15 TRBJ2-5 TRBD2 TRBV5-4 . CASSRTSGAIETQYF TGTGCCAGCAGCCGGACTAGCGGGGCCATAGAGACCCAGTACTTC
12 TRBJ2-7 . TRBV6-2/TRBV6-3 once CASSYQKYEQYF TGTGCCAGCAGTTACCAGAAATACGAGCAGTACTTC
14 TRBJ2-2 TRBD2 TRBV7-3 . CASSLVAGGRELFF TGTGCCAGCAGCTTAGTAGCGGGAGGCCGGGAGCTGTTTTTT
12 TRBJ2-7 . TRBV6-5 . CASSSRSSEQYF TGTGCCAGCAGTTCACGTAGCAGCGAGCAGTACTTC
15 TRBJ2-7 TRBD1 TRBV7-2 . CASSLSGTGTYEQYF TGTGCCAGCAGCTTATCCGGGACAGGGACCTACGAGCAGTACTTC
15 TRBJ2-3 TRBD2 TRBV4-3 . CASSQDNSGRYTQYF TGCGCCAGCAGCCAAGATAATAGCGGGAGGTATACGCAGTATTTT
13 TRBJ1-2 TRBD1 TRBV7-2 . CASRMTGGGGYTF TGTGCCAGCAGGATGACAGGGGGCGGAGGCTACACCTTC
16 TRBJ2-7 TRBD2 TRBV5-4 . CASSPITSGRIHEQYF TGTGCCAGCAGCCCGATTACTAGCGGGAGAATCCACGAGCAGTACTTC
15 TRBJ1-5 TRBD1 TRBV24-1 . CATDTGQGRGQPQHF TGTGCCACCGATACTGGACAGGGGAGAGGACAGCCCCAGCATTTT
16 TRBJ2-1 TRBD1 TRBV4-1 . CASSQESNRGNNEQFF TGCGCCAGCAGCCAAGAAAGCAACAGGGGGAACAATGAGCAGTTCTTC
11 TRBJ2-2 TRBD2 TRBV29-1 . CSVERGVELFF TGCAGCGTTGAGCGGGGGGTGGAGCTGTTTTTT
14 TRBJ2-1 . TRBV11-2 few CASSLAGSYNEQFF TGTGCCAGCAGCTTAGCGGGGTCCTACAATGAGCAGTTCTTC
14 TRBJ2-7 . TRBV7-2 . CASSLAGLRGEQYF TGTGCCAGCAGCTTAGCGGGCCTTCGAGGGGAGCAGTACTTC
16 TRBJ1-2 TRBD1 TRBV14 many CASRPFETGSNYGYTF TGTGCCAGCAGACCGTTTGAGACAGGGTCTAACTATGGCTACACCTTC
13 TRBJ1-6 . TRBV6-5 few CVSDPGYNSPLHF TGTGTTAGTGATCCAGGGTATAATTCACCCCTCCACTTT
14 TRBJ1-5 TRBD1 TRBV20-1 . CSASGTATNQPQHF TGCAGTGCTAGTGGGACAGCAACTAATCAGCCCCAGCATTTT
15 TRBJ2-3 . TRBV28 . CASSLVGGGTDTQYF TGTGCCAGCAGTTTGGTGGGAGGGGGGACAGATACGCAGTATTTT
15 TRBJ2-2 TRBD1 TRBV15 . CATSREQGASGELFF TGTGCCACCAGCAGAGAACAGGGGGCCTCGGGGGAGCTGTTTTTT
15 TRBJ2-7 . TRBV6-1 . CASSEYGTAFSEQYF TGTGCCAGCAGTGAGTACGGGACTGCTTTCAGCGAGCAGTACTTC